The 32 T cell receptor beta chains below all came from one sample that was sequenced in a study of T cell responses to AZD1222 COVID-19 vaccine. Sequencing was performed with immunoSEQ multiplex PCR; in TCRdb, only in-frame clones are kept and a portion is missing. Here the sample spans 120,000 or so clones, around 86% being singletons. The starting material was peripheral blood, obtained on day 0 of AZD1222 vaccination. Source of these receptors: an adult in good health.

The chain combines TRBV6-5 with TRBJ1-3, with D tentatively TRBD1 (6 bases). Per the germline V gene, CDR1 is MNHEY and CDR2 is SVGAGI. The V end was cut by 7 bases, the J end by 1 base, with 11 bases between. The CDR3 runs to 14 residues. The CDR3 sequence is CASKPGVSGNTIYF. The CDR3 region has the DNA TGTGCCAGCAAGCCAGGGGTTTCTGGAAACACCATATATTTT.

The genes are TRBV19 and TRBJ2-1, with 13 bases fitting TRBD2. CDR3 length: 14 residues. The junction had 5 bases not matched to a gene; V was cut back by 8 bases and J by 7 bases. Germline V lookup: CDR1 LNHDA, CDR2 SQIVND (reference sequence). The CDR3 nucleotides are TGTGCCAGTGGAACTAGCGGGGGGGAAAATGAGCAGTTCTTC. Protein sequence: CASGTSGGENEQFF.

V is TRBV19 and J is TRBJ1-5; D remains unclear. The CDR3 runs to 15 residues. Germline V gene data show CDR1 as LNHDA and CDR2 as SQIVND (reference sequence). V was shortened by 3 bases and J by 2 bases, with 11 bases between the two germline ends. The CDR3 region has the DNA TGTGCCAGTAGTATCGGGCAGGTCGGCAATCAGCCCCAGCATTTT. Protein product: CASSIGQVGNQPQHF.

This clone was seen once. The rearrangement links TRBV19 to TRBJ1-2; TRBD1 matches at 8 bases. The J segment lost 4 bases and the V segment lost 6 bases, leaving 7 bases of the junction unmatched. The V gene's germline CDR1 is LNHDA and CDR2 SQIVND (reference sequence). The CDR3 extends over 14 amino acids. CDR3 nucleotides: TGTGCCAGTAGCCCTGGTACAGGGGGCTATGGCTACACCTTC. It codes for CASSPGTGGYGYTF.

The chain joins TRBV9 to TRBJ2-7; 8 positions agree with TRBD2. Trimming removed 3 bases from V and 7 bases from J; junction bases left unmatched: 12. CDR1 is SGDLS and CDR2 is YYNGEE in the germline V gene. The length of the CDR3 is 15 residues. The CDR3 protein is CASSDQGSGRGEQYF. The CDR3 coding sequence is TGTGCCAGCAGCGACCAGGGTTCCGGGAGGGGGGAGCAGTACTTC.

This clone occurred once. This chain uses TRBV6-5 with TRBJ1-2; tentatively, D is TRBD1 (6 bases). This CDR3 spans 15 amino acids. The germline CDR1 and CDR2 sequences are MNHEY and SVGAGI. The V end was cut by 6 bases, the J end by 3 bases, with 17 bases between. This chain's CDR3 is CASRQRRGRDYGYTF. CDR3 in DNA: TGTGCCAGCAGGCAACGCAGGGGTAGGGACTATGGCTACACCTTC.

The CDR3, as DNA: TGTGCCAGCAGCCTGAATGCGGCCCCCCCCGGCTACACCTTC. This sequence encodes CASSLNAAPPGYTF. The chain links TRBV14 to TRBJ1-2; D is unclear. The germline V and J ends were trimmed by 4 bases and 8 bases, with 17 bases remaining between them. The CDR3 sequence is 14 residues long. Germline values: CDR1 SGHDN, CDR2 FVKESK.

The CDR3 DNA follows: TGCGCCAGCAGCCAAGACTCGCTACCAGCTGGAAACACCATATATTTT. Residues: CASSQDSLPAGNTIYF. J is TRBJ1-3 and V is TRBV4-3; D is ambiguous. Germline CDR1 is LGHNA and CDR2 is YSLEER. Between the trimmed V and J ends, which lost 0 bases and 2 bases, there was a span of 11 bases. This CDR3 has 16 residues.

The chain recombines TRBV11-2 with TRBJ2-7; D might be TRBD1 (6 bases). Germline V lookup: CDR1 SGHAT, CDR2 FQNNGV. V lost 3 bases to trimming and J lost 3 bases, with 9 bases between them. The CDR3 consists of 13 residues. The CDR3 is CASSLAGDYEQYF. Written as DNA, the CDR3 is TGTGCCAGCAGCTTGGCAGGGGACTACGAGCAGTACTTC.

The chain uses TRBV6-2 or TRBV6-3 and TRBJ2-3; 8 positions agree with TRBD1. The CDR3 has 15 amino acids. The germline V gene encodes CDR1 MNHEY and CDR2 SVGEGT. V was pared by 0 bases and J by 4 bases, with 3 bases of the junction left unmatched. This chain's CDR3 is CASSYSTGASDTQYF. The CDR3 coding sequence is TGTGCCAGCAGTTACTCGACAGGGGCTTCAGATACGCAGTATTTT.

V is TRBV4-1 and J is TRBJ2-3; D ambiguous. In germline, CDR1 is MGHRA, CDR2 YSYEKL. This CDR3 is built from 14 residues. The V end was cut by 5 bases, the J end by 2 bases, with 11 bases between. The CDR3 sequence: CASSSPSLTDTQYF. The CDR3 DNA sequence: TGCGCCAGCAGCTCACCATCCCTCACAGATACGCAGTATTTT.

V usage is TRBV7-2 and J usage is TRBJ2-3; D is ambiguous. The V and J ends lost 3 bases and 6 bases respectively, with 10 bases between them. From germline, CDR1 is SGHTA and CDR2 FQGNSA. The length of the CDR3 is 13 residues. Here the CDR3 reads CASSLAFRDTQYF. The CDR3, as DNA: TGTGCCAGCAGCTTGGCTTTTAGGGATACGCAGTATTTT. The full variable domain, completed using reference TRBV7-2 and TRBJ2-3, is GAGVSQSPSNKVTEKGKDVELRCDPISGHTALYWYRQSLGQGLEFLIYFQGNSAPDKSGLPSDRFSAERTGGSVSTLTIQRTQQEDSAVYLCASSLAFRDTQYFGPGTRLTVL.

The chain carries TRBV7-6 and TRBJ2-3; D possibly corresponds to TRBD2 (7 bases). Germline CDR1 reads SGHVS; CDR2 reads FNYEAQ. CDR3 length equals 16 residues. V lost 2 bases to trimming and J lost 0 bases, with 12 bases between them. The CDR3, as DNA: TGTGCCAGCAGCTTACTCGGGGGGCCTAGCACAGATACGCAGTATTTT. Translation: CASSLLGGPSTDTQYF. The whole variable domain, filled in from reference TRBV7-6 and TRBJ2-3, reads GAGVSQSPRYKVTKRGQDVALRCDPISGHVSLYWYRQALGQGPEFLTYFNYEAQQDKSGLPNDRFSAERPEGSISTLTIQRTEQRDSAMYRCASSLLGGPSTDTQYFGPGTRLTVL.

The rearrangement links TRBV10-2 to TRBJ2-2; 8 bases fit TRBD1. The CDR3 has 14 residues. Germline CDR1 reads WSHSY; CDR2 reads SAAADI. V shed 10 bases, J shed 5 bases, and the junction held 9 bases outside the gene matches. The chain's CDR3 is CATRQGMGTGELFF. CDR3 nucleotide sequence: TGCGCCACGAGACAGGGGATGGGGACCGGGGAGCTGTTTTTT.

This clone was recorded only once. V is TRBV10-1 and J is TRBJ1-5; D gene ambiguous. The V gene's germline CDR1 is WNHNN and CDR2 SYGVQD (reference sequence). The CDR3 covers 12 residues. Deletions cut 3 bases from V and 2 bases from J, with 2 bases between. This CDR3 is CASSDCNQPQHF. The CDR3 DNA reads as TGCGCCAGCAGTGACTGCAATCAGCCCCAGCATTTT.

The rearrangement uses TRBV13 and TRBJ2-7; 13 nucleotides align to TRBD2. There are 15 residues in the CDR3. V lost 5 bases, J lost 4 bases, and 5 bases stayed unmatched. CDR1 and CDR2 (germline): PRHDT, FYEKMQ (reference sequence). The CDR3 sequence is CASSKGLAGIYEQYF. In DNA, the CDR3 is TGTGCCAGCAGCAAGGGACTAGCGGGGATTTACGAGCAGTACTTC. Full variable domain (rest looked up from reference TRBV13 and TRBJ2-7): AAGVIQSPRHLIKEKRETATLKCYPIPRHDTVYWYQQGPGQDPQFLISFYEKMQSDKGSIPDRFSAQQFSDYHSELNMSSLELGDSALYFCASSKGLAGIYEQYFGPGTRLTVT.

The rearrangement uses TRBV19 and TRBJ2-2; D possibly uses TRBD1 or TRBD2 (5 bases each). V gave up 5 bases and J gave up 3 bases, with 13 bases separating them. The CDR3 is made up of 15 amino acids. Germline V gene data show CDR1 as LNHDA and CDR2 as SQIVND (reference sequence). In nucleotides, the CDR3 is TGTGCCAGTAGTTCGTGGGACGATCACACCGGGGAGCTGTTTTTT. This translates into CASSSWDDHTGELFF.

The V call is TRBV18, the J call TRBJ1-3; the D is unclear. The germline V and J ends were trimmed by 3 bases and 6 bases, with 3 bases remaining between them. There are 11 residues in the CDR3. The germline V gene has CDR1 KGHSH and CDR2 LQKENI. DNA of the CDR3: TGTGCCAGCTCACCCGAAAACACCATATATTTT. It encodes CASSPENTIYF.

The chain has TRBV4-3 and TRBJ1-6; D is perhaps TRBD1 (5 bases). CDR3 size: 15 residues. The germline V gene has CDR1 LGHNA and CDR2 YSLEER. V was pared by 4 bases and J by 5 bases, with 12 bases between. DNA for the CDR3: TGCGCCAGCAGCCCGACGGGGCAAAATAATTCACCCCTCCACTTT. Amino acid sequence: CASSPTGQNNSPLHF.

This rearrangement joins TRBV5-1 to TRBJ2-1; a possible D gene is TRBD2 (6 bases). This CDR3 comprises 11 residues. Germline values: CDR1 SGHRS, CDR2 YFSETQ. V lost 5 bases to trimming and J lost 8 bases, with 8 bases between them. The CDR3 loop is CASSTGDEQFF. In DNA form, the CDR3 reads TGCGCCAGCAGTACGGGGGATGAGCAGTTCTTC.

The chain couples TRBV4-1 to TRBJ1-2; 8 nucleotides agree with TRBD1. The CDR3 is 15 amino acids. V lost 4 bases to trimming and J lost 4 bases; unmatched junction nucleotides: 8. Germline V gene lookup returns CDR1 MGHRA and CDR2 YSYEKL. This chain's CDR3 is CASSRTDRVFYGYTF. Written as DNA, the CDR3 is TGCGCCAGCAGCCGCACGGACAGGGTTTTCTATGGCTACACCTTC.

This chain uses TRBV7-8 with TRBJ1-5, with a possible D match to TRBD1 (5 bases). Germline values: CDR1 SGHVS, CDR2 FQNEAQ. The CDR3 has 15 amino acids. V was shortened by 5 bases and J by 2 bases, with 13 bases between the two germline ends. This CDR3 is CASSPAGGGNQPQHF. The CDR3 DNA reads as TGTGCCAGCAGCCCGGCGGGGGGAGGCAATCAGCCCCAGCATTTT.

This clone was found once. CDR3 coding DNA: TGTGCCAGCAGCCCTACAGGGGGCGGCACTGAAGCTTTCTTT. Translating gives CASSPTGGGTEAFF. The chain employs TRBV3-1 (or the pseudogene TRBV3-2) and TRBJ1-1, with TRBD1 matching over 9 bases. The V and J ends lost 4 bases and 4 bases, in that order; junction bases with no gene match: 4. Germline V gives CDR1 LGHDT, CDR2 YNNKEL (reference sequence). This CDR3 is built from 14 residues.

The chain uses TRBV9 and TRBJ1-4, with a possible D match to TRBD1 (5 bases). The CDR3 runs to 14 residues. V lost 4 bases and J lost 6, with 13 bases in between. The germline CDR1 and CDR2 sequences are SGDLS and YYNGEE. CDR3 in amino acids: CASSPGGGYEKLFF. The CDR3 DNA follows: TGTGCCAGCAGCCCCGGGGGGGGGTATGAAAAACTGTTTTTT.

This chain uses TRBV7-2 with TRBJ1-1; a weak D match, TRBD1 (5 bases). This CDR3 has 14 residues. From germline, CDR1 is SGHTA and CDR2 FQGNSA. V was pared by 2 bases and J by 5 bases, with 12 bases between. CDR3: CASSLRRAGTEAFF. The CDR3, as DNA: TGTGCCAGCAGCTTACGTAGGGCAGGGACTGAAGCTTTCTTT.

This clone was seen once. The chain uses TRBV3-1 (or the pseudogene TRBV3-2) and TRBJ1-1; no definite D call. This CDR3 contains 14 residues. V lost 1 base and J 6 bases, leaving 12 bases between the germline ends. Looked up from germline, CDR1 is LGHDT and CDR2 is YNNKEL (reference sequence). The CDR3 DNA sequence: TGTGCCAGCAGCCAAGTCGGGAATGGCGCTGAAGCTTTCTTT. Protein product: CASSQVGNGAEAFF.

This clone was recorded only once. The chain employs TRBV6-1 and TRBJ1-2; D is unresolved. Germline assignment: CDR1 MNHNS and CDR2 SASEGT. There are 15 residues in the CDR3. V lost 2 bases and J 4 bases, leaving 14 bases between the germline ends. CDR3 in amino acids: CASSEFSLNVYGYTF. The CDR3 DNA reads TGTGCCAGCAGTGAATTTTCTCTGAATGTCTATGGCTACACCTTC.

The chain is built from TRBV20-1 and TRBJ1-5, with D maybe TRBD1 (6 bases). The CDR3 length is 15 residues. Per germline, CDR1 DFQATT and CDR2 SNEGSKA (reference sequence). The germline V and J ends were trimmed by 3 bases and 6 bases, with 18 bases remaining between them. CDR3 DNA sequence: TGCAGTGCTAGTGGCGGGGGCAAGACAAGTCAGCCCCAGCATTTT. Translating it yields CSASGGGKTSQPQHF.

The CDR3 DNA follows: TGCGCCAGCAGCCAAGATAGGTACGGGGGCCGCTCTGGGGCCAACGTCCTGACTTTC. Amino acids: CASSQDRYGGRSGANVLTF. V usage is TRBV4-1 and J usage is TRBJ2-6; D possibly uses TRBD1 or TRBD2 (6 bases each). The CDR3 contains 19 residues. CDR1 and CDR2 from the germline V gene are MGHRA and YSYEKL. Trimming took off 0 bases at V and 0 bases at J, with 15 bases between the two ends.

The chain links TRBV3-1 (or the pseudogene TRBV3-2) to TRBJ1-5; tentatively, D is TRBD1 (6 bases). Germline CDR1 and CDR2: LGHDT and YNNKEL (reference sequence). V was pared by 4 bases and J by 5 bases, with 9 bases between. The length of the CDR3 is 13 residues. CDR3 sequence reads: CASSPTGHQPQHF. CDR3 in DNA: TGTGCCAGCAGCCCCACAGGGCATCAGCCCCAGCATTTT.

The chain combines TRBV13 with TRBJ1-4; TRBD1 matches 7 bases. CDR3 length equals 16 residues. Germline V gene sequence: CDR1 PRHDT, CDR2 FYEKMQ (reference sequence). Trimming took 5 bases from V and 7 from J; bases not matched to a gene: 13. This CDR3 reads CASSLVRGGRGEKLFF. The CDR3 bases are TGTGCCAGCAGCCTTGTAAGAGGGGGCCGGGGTGAAAAACTGTTTTTT. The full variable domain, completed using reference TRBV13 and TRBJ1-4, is AAGVIQSPRHLIKEKRETATLKCYPIPRHDTVYWYQQGPGQDPQFLISFYEKMQSDKGSIPDRFSAQQFSDYHSELNMSSLELGDSALYFCASSLVRGGRGEKLFFGSGTQLSVL.

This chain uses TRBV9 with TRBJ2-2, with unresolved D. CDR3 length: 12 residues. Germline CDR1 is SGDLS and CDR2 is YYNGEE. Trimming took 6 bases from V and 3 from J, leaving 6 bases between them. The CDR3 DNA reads TGTGCCAGCAATTGGGACACCGGGGAGCTGTTTTTT. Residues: CASNWDTGELFF.